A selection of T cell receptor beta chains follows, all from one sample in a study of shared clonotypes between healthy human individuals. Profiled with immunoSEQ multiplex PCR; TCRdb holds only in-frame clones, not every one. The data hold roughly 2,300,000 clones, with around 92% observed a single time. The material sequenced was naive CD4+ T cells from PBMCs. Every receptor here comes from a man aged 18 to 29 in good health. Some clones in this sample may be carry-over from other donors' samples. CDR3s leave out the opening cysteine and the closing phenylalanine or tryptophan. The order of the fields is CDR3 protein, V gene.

ASSSGGLGSDTQY,TRBV28
ASTPSAGIETQY,TRBV7-8
AWSGEKLF,TRBV30
ASSPSGRTLNTDTQY,TRBV11-2
ATSRDWGPQETQY,TRBV15
ASSLAAGYQPQH,TRBV7-8
ASSRRAGGKGYT,TRBV28
ASSVDGTGVRNEQF,TRBV9
ASSRAGELF,TRBV28
ASSWGGPDQPQH,TRBV7-9
ASSQDWMETQY,TRBV14
ASSIKGGAANTGELF,TRBV19
ASKGSGNTIY,TRBV11-3
ASSPQSSSGNTEAF,TRBV9
ASSPPGTGAEKLF,TRBV28
ASSLVVGASTDTQY,TRBV7-7
ASSYGRGPGQPQH,TRBV6-5
ASSFRDRRRSGANVLT,TRBV21-1
ATSPRQPNEKLF,TRBV15
ASKPPAARATEAF,TRBV27
ASSSPSGSLFNEQF,TRBV7-2
ASKVGQGRSTQY,TRBV19
ASSSPQGLASGELF,TRBV5-1